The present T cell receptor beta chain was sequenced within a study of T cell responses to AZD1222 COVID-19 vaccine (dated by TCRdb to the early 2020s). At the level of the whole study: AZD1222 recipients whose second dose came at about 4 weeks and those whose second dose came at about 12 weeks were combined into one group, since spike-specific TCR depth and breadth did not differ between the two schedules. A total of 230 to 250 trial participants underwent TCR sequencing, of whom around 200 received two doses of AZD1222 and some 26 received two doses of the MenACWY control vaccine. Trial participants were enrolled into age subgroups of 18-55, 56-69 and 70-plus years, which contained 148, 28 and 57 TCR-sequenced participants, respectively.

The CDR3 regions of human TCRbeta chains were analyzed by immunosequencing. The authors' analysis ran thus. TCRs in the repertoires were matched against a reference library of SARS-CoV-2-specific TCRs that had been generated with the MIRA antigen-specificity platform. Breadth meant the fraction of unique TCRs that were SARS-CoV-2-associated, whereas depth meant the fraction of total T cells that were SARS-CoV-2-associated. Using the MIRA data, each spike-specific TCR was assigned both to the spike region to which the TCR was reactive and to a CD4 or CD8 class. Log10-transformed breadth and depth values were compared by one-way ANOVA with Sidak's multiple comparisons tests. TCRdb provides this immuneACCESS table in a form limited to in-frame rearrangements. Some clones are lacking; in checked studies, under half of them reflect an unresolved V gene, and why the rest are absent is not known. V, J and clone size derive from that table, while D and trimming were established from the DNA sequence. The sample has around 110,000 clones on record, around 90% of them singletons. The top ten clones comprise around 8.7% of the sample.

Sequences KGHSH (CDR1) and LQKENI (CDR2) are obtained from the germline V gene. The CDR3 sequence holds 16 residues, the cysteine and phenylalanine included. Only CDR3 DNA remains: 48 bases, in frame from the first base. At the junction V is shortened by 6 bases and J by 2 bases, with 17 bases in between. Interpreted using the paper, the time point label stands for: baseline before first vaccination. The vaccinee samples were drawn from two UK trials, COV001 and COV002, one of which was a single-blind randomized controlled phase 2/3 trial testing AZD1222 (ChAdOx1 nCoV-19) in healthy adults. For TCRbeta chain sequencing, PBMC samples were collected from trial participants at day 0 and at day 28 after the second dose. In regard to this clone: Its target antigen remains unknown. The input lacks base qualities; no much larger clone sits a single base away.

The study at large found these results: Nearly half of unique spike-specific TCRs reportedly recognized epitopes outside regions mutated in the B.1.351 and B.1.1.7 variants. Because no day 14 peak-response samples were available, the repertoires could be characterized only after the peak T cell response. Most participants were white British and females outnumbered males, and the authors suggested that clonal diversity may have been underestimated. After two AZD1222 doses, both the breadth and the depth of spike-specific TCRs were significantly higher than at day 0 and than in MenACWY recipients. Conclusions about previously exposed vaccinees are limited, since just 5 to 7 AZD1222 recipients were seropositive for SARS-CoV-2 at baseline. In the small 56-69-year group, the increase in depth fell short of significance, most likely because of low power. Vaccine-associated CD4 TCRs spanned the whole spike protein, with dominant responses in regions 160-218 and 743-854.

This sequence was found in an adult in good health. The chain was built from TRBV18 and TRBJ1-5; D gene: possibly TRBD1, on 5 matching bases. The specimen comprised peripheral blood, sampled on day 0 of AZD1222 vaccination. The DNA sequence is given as TGTGCCAGCTCCCTCGCATCTACAGGTGGCAATCAGCCCCAGCATTTT. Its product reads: CASSLASTGGNQPQHF.